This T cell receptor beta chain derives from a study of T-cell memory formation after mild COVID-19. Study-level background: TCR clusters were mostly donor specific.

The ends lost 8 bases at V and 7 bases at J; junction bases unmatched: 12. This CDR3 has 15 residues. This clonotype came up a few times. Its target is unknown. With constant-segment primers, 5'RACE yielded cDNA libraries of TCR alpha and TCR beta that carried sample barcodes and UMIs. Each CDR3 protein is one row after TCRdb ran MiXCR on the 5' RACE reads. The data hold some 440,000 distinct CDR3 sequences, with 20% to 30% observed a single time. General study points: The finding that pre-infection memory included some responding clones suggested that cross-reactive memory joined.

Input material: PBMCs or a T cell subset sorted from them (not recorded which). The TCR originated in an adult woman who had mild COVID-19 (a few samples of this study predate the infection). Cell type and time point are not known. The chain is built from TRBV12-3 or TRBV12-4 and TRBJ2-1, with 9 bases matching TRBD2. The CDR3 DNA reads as TGTGCCAGCCCCCCGGGGCGGGGGGGCAGGAATGAGCAGTTCTTC. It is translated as CASPPGRGGRNEQFF.